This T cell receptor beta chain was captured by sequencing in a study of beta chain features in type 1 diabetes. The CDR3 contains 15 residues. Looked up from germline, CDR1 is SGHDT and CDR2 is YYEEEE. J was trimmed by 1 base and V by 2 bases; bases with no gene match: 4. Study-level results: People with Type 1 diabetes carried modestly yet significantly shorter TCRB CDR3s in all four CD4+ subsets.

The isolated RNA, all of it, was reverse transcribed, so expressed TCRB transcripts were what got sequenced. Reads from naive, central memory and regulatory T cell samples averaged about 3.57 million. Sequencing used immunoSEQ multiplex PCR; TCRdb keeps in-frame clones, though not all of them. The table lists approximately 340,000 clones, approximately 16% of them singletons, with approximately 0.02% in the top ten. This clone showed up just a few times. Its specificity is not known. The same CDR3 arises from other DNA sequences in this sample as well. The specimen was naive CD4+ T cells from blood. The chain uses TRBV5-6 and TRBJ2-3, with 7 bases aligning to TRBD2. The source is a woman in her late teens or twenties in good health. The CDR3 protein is CASSLGAGGTDTQYF. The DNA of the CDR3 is TGTGCCAGCAGCTTAGGGGCGGGAGGCACAGATACGCAGTATTTT.